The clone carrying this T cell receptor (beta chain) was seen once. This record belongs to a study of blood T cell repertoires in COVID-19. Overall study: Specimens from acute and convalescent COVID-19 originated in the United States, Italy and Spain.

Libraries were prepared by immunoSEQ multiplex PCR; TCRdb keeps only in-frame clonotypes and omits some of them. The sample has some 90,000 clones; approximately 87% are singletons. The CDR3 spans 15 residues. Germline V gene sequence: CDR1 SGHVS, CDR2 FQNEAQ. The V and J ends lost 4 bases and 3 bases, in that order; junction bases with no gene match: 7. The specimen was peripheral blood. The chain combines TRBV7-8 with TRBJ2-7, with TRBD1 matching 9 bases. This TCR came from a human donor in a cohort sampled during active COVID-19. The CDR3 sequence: CASSSTTGGFYEQYF. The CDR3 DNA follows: TGTGCCAGCAGCTCTACGACAGGGGGATTCTACGAGCAGTACTTC.